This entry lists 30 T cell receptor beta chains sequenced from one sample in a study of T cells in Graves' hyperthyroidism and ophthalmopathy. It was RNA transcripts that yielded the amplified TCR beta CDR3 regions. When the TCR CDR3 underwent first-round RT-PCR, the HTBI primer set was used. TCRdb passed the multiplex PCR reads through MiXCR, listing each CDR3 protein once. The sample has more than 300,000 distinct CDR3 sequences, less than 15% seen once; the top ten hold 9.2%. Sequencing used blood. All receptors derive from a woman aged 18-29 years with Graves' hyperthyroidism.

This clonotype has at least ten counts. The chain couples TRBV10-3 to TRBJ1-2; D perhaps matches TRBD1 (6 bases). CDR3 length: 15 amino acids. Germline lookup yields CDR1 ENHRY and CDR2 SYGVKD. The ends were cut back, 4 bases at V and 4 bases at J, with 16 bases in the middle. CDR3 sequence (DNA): TGTGCCATCAGTGCTCGGACCGGGGGGGCCTATGGCTACACCTTC. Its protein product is CAISARTGGAYGYTF.

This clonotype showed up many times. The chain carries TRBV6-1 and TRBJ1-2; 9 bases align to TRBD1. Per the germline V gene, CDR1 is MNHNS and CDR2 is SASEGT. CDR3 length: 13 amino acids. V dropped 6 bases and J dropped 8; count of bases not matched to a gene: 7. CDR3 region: CASSPGTGIGYTF. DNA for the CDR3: TGTGCCAGCAGCCCCGGGACAGGGATCGGCTACACCTTC.

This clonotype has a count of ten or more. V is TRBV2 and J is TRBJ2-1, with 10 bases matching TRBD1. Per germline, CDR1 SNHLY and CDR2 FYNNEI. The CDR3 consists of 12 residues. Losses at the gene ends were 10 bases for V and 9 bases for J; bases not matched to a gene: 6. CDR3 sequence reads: CATGTGEAEQFF. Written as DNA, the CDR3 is TGTGCCACCGGGACAGGGGAGGCTGAGCAGTTCTTC.

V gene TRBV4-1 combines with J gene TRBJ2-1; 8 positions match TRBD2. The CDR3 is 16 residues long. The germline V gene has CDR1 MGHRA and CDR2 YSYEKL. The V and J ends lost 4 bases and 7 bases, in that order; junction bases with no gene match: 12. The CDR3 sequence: CASSPPTASGWNEQFF. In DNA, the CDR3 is TGCGCCAGCAGCCCGCCGACGGCTAGCGGGTGGAATGAGCAGTTCTTC.

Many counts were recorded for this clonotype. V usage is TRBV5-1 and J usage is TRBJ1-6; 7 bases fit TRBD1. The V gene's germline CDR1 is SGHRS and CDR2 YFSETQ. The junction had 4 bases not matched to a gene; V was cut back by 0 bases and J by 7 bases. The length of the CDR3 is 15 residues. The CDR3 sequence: CASSLGGQLNSPLHF. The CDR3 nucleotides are TGCGCCAGCAGCTTGGGGGGACAGCTGAATTCACCCCTCCACTTT.

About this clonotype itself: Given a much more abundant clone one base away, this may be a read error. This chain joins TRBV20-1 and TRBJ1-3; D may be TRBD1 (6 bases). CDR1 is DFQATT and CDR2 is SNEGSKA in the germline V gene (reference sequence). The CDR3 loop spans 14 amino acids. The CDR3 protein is CSAPHRASGNTVYF. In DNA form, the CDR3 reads TGCAGTGCTCCTCACAGGGCCTCTGGAAACACCGTATATTTT.

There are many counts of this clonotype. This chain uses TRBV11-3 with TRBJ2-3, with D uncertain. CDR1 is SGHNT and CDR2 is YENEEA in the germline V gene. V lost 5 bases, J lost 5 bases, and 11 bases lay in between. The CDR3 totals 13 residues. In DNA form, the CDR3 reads TGTGCCAGCAGCCGAGACCTAAGAGATACGCAGTATTTT. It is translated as CASSRDLRDTQYF.

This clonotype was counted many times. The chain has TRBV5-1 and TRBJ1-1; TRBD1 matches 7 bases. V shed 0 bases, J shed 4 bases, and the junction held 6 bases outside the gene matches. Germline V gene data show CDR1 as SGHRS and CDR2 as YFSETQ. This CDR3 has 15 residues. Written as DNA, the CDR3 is TGCGCCAGCAGCTTGGCCGAGGGGGCTGGCACTGAAGCTTTCTTT. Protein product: CASSLAEGAGTEAFF.

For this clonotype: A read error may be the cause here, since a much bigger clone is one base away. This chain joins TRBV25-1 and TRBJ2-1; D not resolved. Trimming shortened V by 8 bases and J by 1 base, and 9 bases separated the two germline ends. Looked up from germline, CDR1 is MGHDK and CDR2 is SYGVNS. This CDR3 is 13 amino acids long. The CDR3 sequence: CASQMGSYNEQFF. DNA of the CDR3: TGTGCCAGCCAGATGGGTTCCTACAATGAGCAGTTCTTC.

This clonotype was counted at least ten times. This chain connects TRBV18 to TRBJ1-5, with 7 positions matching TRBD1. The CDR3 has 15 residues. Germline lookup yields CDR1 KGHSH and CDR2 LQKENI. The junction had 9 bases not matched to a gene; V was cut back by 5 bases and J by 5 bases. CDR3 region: CASSSGTATYQPQHF. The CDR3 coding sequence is TGTGCCAGCTCATCCGGGACAGCGACTTATCAGCCCCAGCATTTT. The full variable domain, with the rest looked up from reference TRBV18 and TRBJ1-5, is NAGVMQNPRHLVRRRGQEARLRCSPMKGHSHVYWYRQLPEEGLKFMVYLQKENIIDESGMPKERFSAEFPKEGPSILRIQQVVRGDSAAYFCASSSGTATYQPQHFGDGTRLSIL.

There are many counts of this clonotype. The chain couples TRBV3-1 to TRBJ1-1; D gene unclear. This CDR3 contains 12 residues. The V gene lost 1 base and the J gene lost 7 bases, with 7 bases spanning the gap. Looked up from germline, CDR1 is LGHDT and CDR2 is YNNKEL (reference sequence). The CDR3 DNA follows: TGTGCCAGCAGCCAAGCGGGGAGTGAAGCTTTCTTT. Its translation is CASSQAGSEAFF. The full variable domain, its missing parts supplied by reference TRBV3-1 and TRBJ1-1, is DTAVSQTPKYLVTQMGNDKSIKCEQNLGHDTMYWYKQDSKKFLKIMFSYNNKELIINETVPNRFSPKSPDKAHLNLHINSLELGDSAVYFCASSQAGSEAFFGQGTRLTVV.

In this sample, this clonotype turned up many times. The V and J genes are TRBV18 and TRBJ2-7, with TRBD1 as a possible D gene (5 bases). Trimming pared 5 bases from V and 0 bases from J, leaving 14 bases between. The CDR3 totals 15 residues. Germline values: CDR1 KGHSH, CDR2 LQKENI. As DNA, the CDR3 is TGTGCCAGCTCAATCCAGGGTGGCACCTCCTACGAGCAGTACTTC. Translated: CASSIQGGTSYEQYF.

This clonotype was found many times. The CDR3 spells CASSLTGDRRANEQFF. For the CDR3, the DNA is TGTGCCAGCAGCCTAACAGGGGATCGTAGGGCCAATGAGCAGTTCTTC. The genes are TRBV5-5 and TRBJ2-1; 7 nucleotides agree with TRBD1. Germline V gene data show CDR1 as SGHKS and CDR2 as YYEKEE (reference sequence). The CDR3 consists of 16 residues. V lost 4 bases, J lost 6 bases, and 13 bases stayed unmatched.

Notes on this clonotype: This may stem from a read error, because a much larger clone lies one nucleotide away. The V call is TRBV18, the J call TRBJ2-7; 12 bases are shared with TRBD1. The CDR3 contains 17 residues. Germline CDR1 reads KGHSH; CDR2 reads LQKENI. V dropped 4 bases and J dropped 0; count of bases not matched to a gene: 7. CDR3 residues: CASSQRDRGLSSYEQYF. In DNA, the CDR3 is TGTGCCAGCTCACAACGGGACAGGGGGCTAAGCTCCTACGAGCAGTACTTC. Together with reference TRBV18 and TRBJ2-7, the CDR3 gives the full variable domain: NAGVMQNPRHLVRRRGQEARLRCSPMKGHSHVYWYRQLPEEGLKFMVYLQKENIIDESGMPKERFSAEFPKEGPSILRIQQVVRGDSAAYFCASSQRDRGLSSYEQYFGPGTRLTVT.

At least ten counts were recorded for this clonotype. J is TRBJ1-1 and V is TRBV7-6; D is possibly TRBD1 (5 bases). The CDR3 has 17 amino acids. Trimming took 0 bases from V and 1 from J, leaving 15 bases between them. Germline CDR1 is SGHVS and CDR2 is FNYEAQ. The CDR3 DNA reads TGTGCCAGCAGCTTAGCCATTTCCGGGACGGCGAACACTGAAGCTTTCTTT. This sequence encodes CASSLAISGTANTEAFF.

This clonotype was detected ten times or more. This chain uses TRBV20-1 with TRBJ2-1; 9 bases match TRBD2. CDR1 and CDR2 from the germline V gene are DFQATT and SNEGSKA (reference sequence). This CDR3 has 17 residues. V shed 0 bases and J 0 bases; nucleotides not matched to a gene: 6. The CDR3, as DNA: TGCAGTGCTAGAGACAGCGGGGGGCCCATCTCCTACAATGAGCAGTTCTTC. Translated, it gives CSARDSGGPISYNEQFF.

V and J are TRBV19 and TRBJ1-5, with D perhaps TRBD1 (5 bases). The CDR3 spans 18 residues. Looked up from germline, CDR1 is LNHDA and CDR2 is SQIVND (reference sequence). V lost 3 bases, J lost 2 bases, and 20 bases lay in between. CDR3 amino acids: CASSIGNRRNAGNQPQHF. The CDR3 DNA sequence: TGTGCCAGTAGTATTGGAAACAGGCGAAATGCTGGCAATCAGCCCCAGCATTTT.

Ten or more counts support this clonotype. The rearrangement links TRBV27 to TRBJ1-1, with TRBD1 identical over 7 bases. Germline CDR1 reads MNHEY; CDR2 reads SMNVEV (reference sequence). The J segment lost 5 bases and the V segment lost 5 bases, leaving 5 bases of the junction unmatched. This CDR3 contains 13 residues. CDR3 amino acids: CASSPDRWTEAFF. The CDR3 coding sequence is TGTGCCAGCAGTCCGGACAGGTGGACTGAAGCTTTCTTT.

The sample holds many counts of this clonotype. The CDR3: CASSTRQGSDYEQYF. The CDR3 DNA reads TGTGCCAGCAGCACTCGACAGGGATCGGACTACGAGCAGTACTTC. The J gene is TRBJ2-7, the V gene TRBV14; 7 positions agree with TRBD1. Unmatched junction bases numbered 10, after V lost 5 bases and J lost 3 bases. Germline V gene data show CDR1 as SGHDN and CDR2 as FVKESK. This CDR3 has 15 residues.

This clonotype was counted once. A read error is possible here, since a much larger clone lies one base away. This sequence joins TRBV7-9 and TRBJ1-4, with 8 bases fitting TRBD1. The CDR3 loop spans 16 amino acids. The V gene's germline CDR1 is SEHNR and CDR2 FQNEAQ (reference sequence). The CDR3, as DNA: TGTGCCAGCAGCTTTTCAGGGGGCGGATCTAATGAAGAACTGTTTTTT. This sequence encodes CASSFSGGGSNEELFF.

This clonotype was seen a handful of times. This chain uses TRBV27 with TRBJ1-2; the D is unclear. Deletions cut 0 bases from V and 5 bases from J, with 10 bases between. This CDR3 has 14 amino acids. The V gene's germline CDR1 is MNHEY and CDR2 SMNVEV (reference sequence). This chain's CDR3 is CASSLSHTHYGYTF. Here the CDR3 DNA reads TGTGCCAGCAGTTTATCCCACACTCATTATGGCTACACCTTC.

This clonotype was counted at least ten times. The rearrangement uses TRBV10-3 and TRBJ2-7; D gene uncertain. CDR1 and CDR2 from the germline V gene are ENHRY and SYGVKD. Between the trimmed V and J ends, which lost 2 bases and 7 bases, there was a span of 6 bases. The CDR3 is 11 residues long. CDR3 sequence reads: CAISEGREQYF. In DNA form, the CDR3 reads TGTGCCATCAGTGAGGGCAGAGAGCAGTACTTC.

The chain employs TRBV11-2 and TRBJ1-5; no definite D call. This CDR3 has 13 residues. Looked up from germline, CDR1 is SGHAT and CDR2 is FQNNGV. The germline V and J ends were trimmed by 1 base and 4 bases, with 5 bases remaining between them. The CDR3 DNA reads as TGTGCCAGCAGCTTAGTGGTGAATCAGCCCCAGCATTTT. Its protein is CASSLVVNQPQHF.

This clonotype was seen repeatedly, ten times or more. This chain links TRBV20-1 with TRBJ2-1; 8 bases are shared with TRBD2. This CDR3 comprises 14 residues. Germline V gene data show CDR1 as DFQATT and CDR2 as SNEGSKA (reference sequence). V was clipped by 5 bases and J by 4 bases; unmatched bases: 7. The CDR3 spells CSAQSGRRYNEQFF. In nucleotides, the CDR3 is TGCAGTGCTCAAAGCGGGAGAAGATACAATGAGCAGTTCTTC.

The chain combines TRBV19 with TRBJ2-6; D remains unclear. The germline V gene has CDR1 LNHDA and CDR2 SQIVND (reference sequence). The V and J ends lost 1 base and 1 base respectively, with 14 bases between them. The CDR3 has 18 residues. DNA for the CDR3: TGTGCCAGTAGTATAGTTGGAGCCTTGAGGTCTGGGGCCAACGTCCTGACTTTC. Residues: CASSIVGALRSGANVLTF.

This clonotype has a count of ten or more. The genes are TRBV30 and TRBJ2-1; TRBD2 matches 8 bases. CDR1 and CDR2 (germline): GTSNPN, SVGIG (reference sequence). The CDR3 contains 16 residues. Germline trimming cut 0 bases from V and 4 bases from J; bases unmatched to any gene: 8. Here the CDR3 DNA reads TGTGCCTGGAGTGTATTAGCGGGACGACTATACAATGAGCAGTTCTTC. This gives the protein CAWSVLAGRLYNEQFF.

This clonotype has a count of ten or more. Here the CDR3 reads CASSLRTGGGNTIYF. CDR3 DNA sequence: TGTGCCAGCAGCCTACGGACCGGCGGGGGAAACACCATATATTTT. The chain uses TRBV3-1 and TRBJ1-3; no definite D call. Germline-derived CDR1 and CDR2 are LGHDT and YNNKEL (reference sequence). The V and J ends lost 4 bases and 4 bases respectively, with 14 bases between them. The CDR3 is 15 amino acids. Complete variable domain (other parts from reference TRBV3-1 and TRBJ1-3): DTAVSQTPKYLVTQMGNDKSIKCEQNLGHDTMYWYKQDSKKFLKIMFSYNNKELIINETVPNRFSPKSPDKAHLNLHINSLELGDSAVYFCASSLRTGGGNTIYFGEGSWLTVV.

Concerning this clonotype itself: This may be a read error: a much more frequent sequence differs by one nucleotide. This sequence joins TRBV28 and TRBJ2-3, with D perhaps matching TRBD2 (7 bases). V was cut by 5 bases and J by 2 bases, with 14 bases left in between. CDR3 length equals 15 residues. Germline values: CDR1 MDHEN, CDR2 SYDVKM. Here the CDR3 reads CASSGGRGHTDTQYF. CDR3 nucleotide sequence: TGTGCCAGCAGTGGGGGGCGGGGGCACACAGATACGCAGTATTTT.

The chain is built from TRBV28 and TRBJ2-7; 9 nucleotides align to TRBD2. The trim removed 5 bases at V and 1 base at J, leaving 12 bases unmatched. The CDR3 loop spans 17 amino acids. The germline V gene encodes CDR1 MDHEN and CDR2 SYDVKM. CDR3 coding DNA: TGTGCCAGCAGTGATACATCCGGGACTAGCATATCCTACGAGCAGTACTTC. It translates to CASSDTSGTSISYEQYF.

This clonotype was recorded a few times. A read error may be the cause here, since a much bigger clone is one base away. The CDR3 nucleotides read TGCGGTGCTATTTTACAGGGACAGGGGATGCATAGCTCCTACGAGCAGTACTTC. It translates to CGAILQGQGMHSSYEQYF. The J gene is TRBJ2-7, the V gene TRBV20-1; 10 nucleotides match TRBD1. The germline gives CDR1 DFQATT, CDR2 SNEGSKA (reference sequence). CDR3 size: 18 residues.